The TCR beta chain under discussion was sequenced for a study of CD8+ T cells in alopecia areata. The CDR3 is 17 residues long. The germline gives CDR1 LNHNV, CDR2 YYDKDF (reference sequence). The ends were cut back, 1 base at V and 5 bases at J, with 18 bases in the middle. TCR sequencing used cDNA made by reverse transcription of extracted RNA. TCRdb's copy holds only in-frame clones and misses some; the assay was immunoSEQ multiplex PCR. The sample shows around 170,000 clones, 40% to 65% of them seen only once. Sample treatment: oral pan-JAK inhibitor, 5-10 mg twice daily. The chain couples TRBV15 to TRBJ2-1; D assignment may be TRBD1 or TRBD2 (5 bases each). This clonotype was obtained from a human donor with alopecia areata. The material was CD8+ T cells sorted from blood, obtained between weeks 51 and 52, from a patient treated with tofacitinib. CDR3 DNA sequence: TGTGCCACCAGCAGAGTACCCCGGCCTCAGGGACACAATGAGCAGTTCTTC. It yields the protein CATSRVPRPQGHNEQFF.